These 30 T cell receptor beta chains were sequenced from one sample in a study of T cells in Graves' hyperthyroidism and ophthalmopathy. The source material, RNA transcripts, was used to amplify TCR beta CDR3 regions. Initially, a first-round RT-PCR of the TCR CDR3 employed the HTBI primer set. TCRdb reanalysed the multiplex PCR reads using MiXCR and keeps one entry per CDR3 protein. There are around 300,000 distinct CDR3 sequences in the sample; around 13% occur only once, and 30% to 35% lies in the top ten. Sequenced input: blood. The receptors were gathered from a woman aged 35 to 49 with Graves' ophthalmopathy.

This clonotype was detected ten times or more. V is TRBV29-1 and J is TRBJ2-5, with D possibly matching TRBD1 (6 bases). Germline-derived CDR1 and CDR2 are SQVTM and ANQGSEA. The CDR3 sequence is 12 residues long. V lost 7 bases to trimming and J lost 2 bases, with 11 bases between them. The DNA for the CDR3 is TGCAGCGCCCGCCAGGGGCAAGAGACCCAGTACTTC. It specifies CSARQGQETQYF.

This clonotype was recorded many times. The J gene is TRBJ1-1, the V gene TRBV6-1; D gene unclear. CDR1 and CDR2 from the germline V gene are MNHNS and SASEGT. The CDR3 loop spans 15 amino acids. V dropped 6 bases and J dropped 1 base, with 15 bases sitting between them. CDR3 sequence reads: CASRNLKKENTEAFF. The CDR3 bases are TGTGCCAGCAGGAACCTGAAGAAAGAGAACACTGAAGCTTTCTTT.

This clonotype showed up just a few times. The V and J genes are TRBV5-1 and TRBJ1-2, with D possibly being TRBD1 (6 bases). V was shortened by 4 bases and J by 6 bases, with 16 bases between the two germline ends. The CDR3 spans 14 residues. Germline V gene lookup returns CDR1 SGHRS and CDR2 YFSETQ. As DNA, the CDR3 is TGCGCCAGCAGCCCTGAATGGGGGCAGAATGGCTACACCTTC. It translates to CASSPEWGQNGYTF.

This clonotype came up many times. The chain couples TRBV7-9 to TRBJ1-2, with D possibly matching TRBD1 (5 bases). Germline CDR1 and CDR2: SEHNR and FQNEAQ (reference sequence). This CDR3 comprises 14 residues. V was cut by 4 bases and J by 3 bases, with 12 bases left in between. The DNA for the CDR3 is TGTGCCAGCAGCTCCGGGGGAGGGGACTATGGCTACACCTTC. This gives the protein CASSSGGGDYGYTF. Filled out from reference TRBV7-9 and TRBJ1-2, the complete variable domain reads DTGVSQNPRHKITKRGQNVTFRCDPISEHNRLYWYRQTLGQGPEFLTYFQNEAQLEKSRLLSDRFSAERPKGSFSTLEIQRTEQGDSAMYLCASSSGGGDYGYTFGSGTRLTVV.

V and J are TRBV5-1 and TRBJ1-1; no firm D call. The germline gives CDR1 SGHRS, CDR2 YFSETQ. The CDR3 sequence is 14 residues long. The germline V and J ends were trimmed by 4 bases and 6 bases, with 16 bases remaining between them. CDR3 in DNA: TGCGCCAGCAGCATATCCATAGTGGTTCCTGAAGCTTTCTTT. Its protein is CASSISIVVPEAFF.

This clonotype was seen at least ten times. This chain links TRBV28 with TRBJ2-5, with 10 bases aligning to TRBD1. The CDR3 has 15 residues. Germline V gives CDR1 MDHEN, CDR2 SYDVKM. Trimming removed 8 bases from V and 5 bases from J; junction bases left unmatched: 11. The CDR3 is CASVTGGAKKETQYF. CDR3 DNA sequence: TGTGCCAGCGTGACAGGGGGCGCGAAAAAGGAGACCCAGTACTTC.

This clonotype was counted many times. This chain links TRBV12-3 or TRBV12-4 with TRBJ2-7; weak D call: TRBD2 (7 bases). The CDR3 loop spans 14 amino acids. Trimming pared 6 bases from V and 5 bases from J, leaving 17 bases between. CDR3 sequence (DNA): TGTGCCAGCAGCCCAACGCGGGGGCATGACGAGCAGTACTTC. It yields the protein CASSPTRGHDEQYF.

V and J are TRBV20-1 and TRBJ1-4; possibly TRBD1 for D (5 bases). Trimming left V 6 bases short and J 7 bases short, with 18 bases between. The CDR3 extends over 14 amino acids. Germline V CDR1 and CDR2: DFQATT, SNEGSKA (reference sequence). CDR3 residues: CSARSRDLIEKLFF. CDR3 nucleotide sequence: TGCAGTGCCCGAAGCCGGGACCTTATTGAAAAACTGTTTTTT.

A few counts support this clonotype. This chain uses TRBV7-9 with TRBJ1-1; 7 bases fit TRBD1. The CDR3 totals 14 residues. The V gene end was trimmed by 6 bases and the J gene end by 0 bases; junction bases not matched to a gene: 4. Looked up from germline, CDR1 is SEHNR and CDR2 is FQNEAQ (reference sequence). The CDR3 DNA is TGTGCCAGCAGACAACAGGGGATGAACACTGAAGCTTTCTTT. This translates into CASRQQGMNTEAFF.

There are many counts of this clonotype. This chain connects TRBV11-2 to TRBJ1-5; 9 bases agree with TRBD1. The germline CDR1 and CDR2 sequences are SGHAT and FQNNGV. Trimming removed 5 bases from V and 4 bases from J; junction bases left unmatched: 6. The CDR3 runs 15 residues. The CDR3 nucleotides read TGTGCCAGCAGCCTAGGGACAGGGCCAAATCAGCCCCAGCATTTT. It specifies CASSLGTGPNQPQHF. Full variable domain (remainder filled in from reference TRBV11-2 and TRBJ1-5): EAGVAQSPRYKIIEKRQSVAFWCNPISGHATLYWYQQILGQGPKLLIQFQNNGVVDDSQLPKDRFSAERLKGVDSTLKIQPAKLEDSAVYLCASSLGTGPNQPQHFGDGTRLSIL.

Ten or more counts support this clonotype. The chain is built from TRBV27 and TRBJ2-1, with D maybe TRBD2 (5 bases). Deletions cut 8 bases from V and 0 bases from J, with 14 bases between. Germline CDR1 MNHEY, CDR2 SMNVEV (reference sequence). CDR3 size: 15 residues. Here the CDR3 reads CASLRLGSSYNEQFF. CDR3 bases: TGTGCCAGCCTCAGGCTGGGGAGCTCCTACAATGAGCAGTTCTTC.

This clonotype occurred many times. V usage is TRBV18 and J usage is TRBJ1-1, with D possibly TRBD1 on 5 matching bases. The ends were cut back, 2 bases at V and 5 bases at J, with 12 bases in the middle. This CDR3 has 14 residues. Germline CDR1 KGHSH, CDR2 LQKENI. The CDR3 protein is CASSPREGLTEAFF. CDR3 in DNA: TGTGCCAGCTCACCAAGGGAGGGACTAACTGAAGCTTTCTTT. The entire variable domain, with the rest obtained from reference TRBV18 and TRBJ1-1, is as follows: NAGVMQNPRHLVRRRGQEARLRCSPMKGHSHVYWYRQLPEEGLKFMVYLQKENIIDESGMPKERFSAEFPKEGPSILRIQQVVRGDSAAYFCASSPREGLTEAFFGQGTRLTVV.

There are a few counts of this clonotype. The rearrangement links TRBV20-1 to TRBJ2-5; D remains ambiguous. Germline assignment: CDR1 DFQATT and CDR2 SNEGSKA (reference sequence). V lost 6 bases and J lost 1, with 9 bases in between. The CDR3 is made up of 12 amino acids. DNA for the CDR3: TGCAGTGCCTACCACCTCCAAGAGACCCAGTACTTC. Translated: CSAYHLQETQYF.

Many counts were recorded for this clonotype. In DNA, the CDR3 is TGTGCCACCAGCAGAGGGGCTCTGGGGCCCACTAGGGCAGATACGCAGTATTTT. It translates to CATSRGALGPTRADTQYF. This chain joins TRBV15 and TRBJ2-3, with D perhaps TRBD1 or TRBD2 (5 bases each). Trimming pared 1 base from V and 4 bases from J, leaving 21 bases between. CDR1 and CDR2 from the germline V gene are LNHNV and YYDKDF (reference sequence). CDR3 length: 18 amino acids. The full variable domain, completed using reference TRBV15 and TRBJ2-3, is DAMVIQNPRYQVTQFGKPVTLSCSQTLNHNVMYWYQQKSSQAPKLLFHYYDKDFNNEADTPDNFQSRRPNTSFCFLDIRSPGLGDTAMYLCATSRGALGPTRADTQYFGPGTRLTVL.

The table lists this clonotype with many counts. The chain links TRBV12-3 or TRBV12-4 to TRBJ1-2; tentatively, D is TRBD1 (5 bases). Trimming left V 7 bases short and J 7 bases short, with 13 bases between. The CDR3 loop spans 12 amino acids. The DNA for the CDR3 is TGTGCCAGCAAAGCGGACAAAGGTGGCTACACCTTC. Translation gives CASKADKGGYTF.

The chain has TRBV7-2 and TRBJ1-1; 7 bases are shared with TRBD1. This CDR3 has 13 residues. Trimming at V came to 7 bases and at J to 8 bases, leaving 10 bases not matched to a gene. Per the germline V gene, CDR1 is SGHTA and CDR2 is FQGNSA. In nucleotides, the CDR3 is TGTGCCAGCACCCGGGACAGTCAGACCGAAGCTTTCTTT. This encodes CASTRDSQTEAFF.

At least ten counts were recorded for this clonotype. V is TRBV12-3 or TRBV12-4 and J is TRBJ2-2; 8 bases line up with TRBD1. V was pared by 6 bases and J by 2 bases, with 11 bases of the junction left unmatched. The CDR3 is 17 amino acids. The CDR3 nucleotides read TGTGCCAGCAGATCGGGACAGGACCTTACTAACACCGGGGAGCTGTTTTTT. This codes for CASRSGQDLTNTGELFF.

The chain combines TRBV6-2 or TRBV6-3 with TRBJ2-3; 9 bases agree with TRBD2. This CDR3 comprises 16 residues. The germline gives CDR1 MNHEY, CDR2 SVGEGT. Trimming took 4 bases from V and 2 from J; bases not matched to a gene: 7. CDR3 region: CASSSRLAGITDTQYF. The CDR3 coding sequence is TGTGCCAGCAGTTCAAGGCTAGCGGGAATCACAGATACGCAGTATTTT.

The table lists this clonotype with many counts. This chain joins TRBV6-1 and TRBJ2-7, with D perhaps given as TRBD1 or TRBD2 (5 bases each). Trimming shortened V by 6 bases and J by 3 bases, and 15 bases separated the two germline ends. This CDR3 contains 14 residues. Germline-derived CDR1 and CDR2 are MNHNS and SASEGT. The CDR3 loop is CASSFSHGGYEQYF. CDR3 bases: TGTGCCAGCAGCTTCTCTCATGGGGGCTACGAGCAGTACTTC.

This rearrangement joins TRBV5-1 to TRBJ2-7; D may match TRBD1 or TRBD2 (5 bases each). Deletions cut 7 bases from V and 7 bases from J, with 24 bases between. The CDR3 is made up of 15 amino acids. The germline CDR1 and CDR2 sequences are SGHRS and YFSETQ. This chain's CDR3 is CASVAGTENYNEQYF. The CDR3 DNA follows: TGCGCCAGCGTCGCCGGGACCGAAAACTACAATGAGCAGTACTTC. The complete variable domain, with remaining parts taken from reference TRBV5-1 and TRBJ2-7, reads KAGVTQTPRYLIKTRGQQVTLSCSPISGHRSVSWYQQTPGQGLQFLFEYFSETQRNKGNFPGRFSGRQFSNSRSEMNVSTLELGDSALYLCASVAGTENYNEQYFGPGTRLTVT.

This clonotype occurred many times. The gene calls are TRBV12-3 or TRBV12-4 and TRBJ1-1; D call uncertain. V was cut by 6 bases and J by 2 bases, with 10 bases left in between. The CDR3 has 13 amino acids. Here the CDR3 DNA reads TGTGCCAGCAGGCTGAGACCAAACACTGAAGCTTTCTTT. Amino acid sequence: CASRLRPNTEAFF.

This clonotype has a handful of counts. The rearrangement uses TRBV20-1 and TRBJ1-2, with 8 nucleotides matching TRBD1. The germline gives CDR1 DFQATT, CDR2 SNEGSKA (reference sequence). The CDR3 runs 12 residues. With V trimmed by 2 bases and J by 7 bases, 3 bases remained unmatched. This CDR3 is CSARQGASGYTF. The CDR3 nucleotides are TGCAGTGCTAGACAGGGGGCAAGTGGCTACACCTTC.

This clonotype was seen only a few times. The V and J genes are TRBV20-1 and TRBJ2-1; TRBD2 agrees at 10 bases. CDR3 size: 15 residues. CDR1 and CDR2 from the germline V gene are DFQATT and SNEGSKA (reference sequence). The J segment lost 12 bases and the V segment lost 0 bases, leaving 11 bases of the junction unmatched. In DNA, the CDR3 is TGCAGTGCTAGAGATTCGGCTAGCGGGAGTTGGGGGCAGTTCTTC. This encodes CSARDSASGSWGQFF.

This clonotype was recorded a few times. This chain connects TRBV5-1 to TRBJ1-1, with D maybe TRBD1 (5 bases). Trimming took 4 bases from V and 4 from J, leaving 11 bases between them. Looked up from germline, CDR1 is SGHRS and CDR2 is YFSETQ. This CDR3 contains 13 residues. The CDR3 loop is CASSLRDSTEAFF. For the CDR3, the DNA is TGCGCCAGCAGCCTCAGGGATTCCACTGAAGCTTTCTTT.

The V call is TRBV2, the J call TRBJ2-2; the D is unclear. Trimming left V 7 bases short and J 5 bases short, with 8 bases between. CDR3 length: 12 amino acids. Per the germline V gene, CDR1 is SNHLY and CDR2 is FYNNEI. The CDR3 region has the DNA TGTGCCAGCAAACCGGCGACCGGGGAGCTGTTTTTT. Protein sequence: CASKPATGELFF.

At least ten counts were recorded for this clonotype. J is TRBJ1-4 and V is TRBV27; no clear D. The CDR3 sequence is 14 residues long. V shed 4 bases and J shed 3 bases, with 9 bases lying between them. Per germline, CDR1 MNHEY and CDR2 SMNVEV (reference sequence). For the CDR3, the DNA is TGTGCCAGCAGTTCTAACTGGGCTAATGAAAAACTGTTTTTT. Translation gives CASSSNWANEKLFF. The full variable domain, with the rest looked up from reference TRBV27 and TRBJ1-4, is EAQVTQNPRYLITVTGKKLTVTCSQNMNHEYMSWYRQDPGLGLRQIYYSMNVEVTDKGDVPEGYKVSRKEKRNFPLILESPSPNQTSLYFCASSSNWANEKLFFGSGTQLSVL.

This clonotype was seen many times. The CDR3 DNA reads as TGTGCCAGCAGTTCCAGGGGAAAGAGACAGGGGGCGCGGGTATGGAATTCACCCCTCCACTTT. This sequence encodes CASSSRGKRQGARVWNSPLHF. The chain has TRBV28 and TRBJ1-6; TRBD1 matches at 10 bases. This CDR3 region has 21 residues. V dropped 4 bases and J dropped 7; count of bases not matched to a gene: 22. Germline CDR1 and CDR2: MDHEN and SYDVKM.

This clonotype was picked up many times. CDR3 sequence reads: CSVAGTGTYEQYF. The CDR3 coding sequence is TGCAGCGTGGCCGGGACAGGGACCTACGAGCAGTACTTC. The J gene is TRBJ2-7, the V gene TRBV29-1, with 9 bases lining up with TRBD1. V lost 6 bases and J lost 2; bases outside the gene matches: 5. The germline CDR1 and CDR2 sequences are SQVTM and ANQGSEA. The CDR3 runs 13 residues.

This clonotype was detected only a few times. The chain couples TRBV14 to TRBJ2-5; 8 bases agree with TRBD2. CDR3 length: 15 amino acids. The junction had 10 bases not matched to a gene; V was cut back by 6 bases and J by 4 bases. CDR1 and CDR2 from the germline V gene are SGHDN and FVKESK. The DNA for the CDR3 is TGTGCCAGCAGTCCCGGGGGGGCCGATCCAGAGACCCAGTACTTC. It is translated as CASSPGGADPETQYF. Combining the CDR3 with reference TRBV14 and TRBJ2-5 gives the whole variable domain EAGVTQFPSHSVIEKGQTVTLRCDPISGHDNLYWYRRVMGKEIKFLLHFVKESKQDESGMPNNRFLAERTGGTYSTLKVQPAELEDSGVYFCASSPGGADPETQYFGPGTRLLVL.

The sample holds many counts of this clonotype. The chain couples TRBV6-2 or TRBV6-3 to TRBJ2-3; 13 nucleotides match TRBD2. Germline assignment: CDR1 MNHEY and CDR2 SVGEGT. There are 16 residues in the CDR3. Germline trimming cut 6 bases from V and 4 bases from J; bases unmatched to any gene: 7. The CDR3 nucleotides read TGTGCCAGCAGCCCCAGGACTAGCGGGGGCCCAGATACGCAGTATTTT. Translated: CASSPRTSGGPDTQYF.